This T cell receptor beta chain was recovered during a study of OX40 agonist ivuxolimab in advanced cancers. For the study at large: At doses from 0.01 to 10 mg/kg, patients were given intravenous ivuxolimab every 2 weeks. Study-level findings and limits: On average, CD8+ T cells had more expanded clones than CD4+.

The method was immunoSEQ multiplex PCR; TCRdb's version includes in-frame clones alone and lacks a portion of them. Among about 14,000 clones listed, roughly 89% were seen once. Anyone with autoimmune disease history or systemic immunosuppression was excluded. The timepoints at which blood was sampled were baseline, cycle 4 day 1, and cycle 7 day 1. On this clone: What it binds is unknown.

The sequencing here drew on CD4+ or CD8+ T cells sorted from blood, taken in a trial of the OX40 agonist ivuxolimab. This TCR came from an adult with an advanced solid tumor such as melanoma, head and neck, liver or kidney cancer.

CDR3 nucleotides: TGTGCCAGCAGTTTTGTGGGTAGCACAGATACGCAGTATTTT. The encoded protein is CASSFVGSTDTQYF. The V gene is TRBV27, the J gene TRBJ2-3; D unclear. V lost 3 bases and J lost 0, with 7 bases in between. CDR3 length equals 14 residues. The germline V gene has CDR1 MNHEY and CDR2 SMNVEV (reference sequence).